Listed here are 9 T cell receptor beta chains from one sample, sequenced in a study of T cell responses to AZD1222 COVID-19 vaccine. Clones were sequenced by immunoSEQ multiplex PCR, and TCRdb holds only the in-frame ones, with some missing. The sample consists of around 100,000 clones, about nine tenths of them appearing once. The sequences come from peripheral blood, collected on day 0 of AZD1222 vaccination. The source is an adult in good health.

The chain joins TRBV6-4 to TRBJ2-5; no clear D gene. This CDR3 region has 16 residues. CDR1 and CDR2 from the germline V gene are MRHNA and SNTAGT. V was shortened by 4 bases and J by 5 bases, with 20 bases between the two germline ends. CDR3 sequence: CASSAPRLCVGETQYF. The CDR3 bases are TGTGCCAGCAGTGCCCCCAGGTTATGCGTGGGGGAGACCCAGTACTTC.

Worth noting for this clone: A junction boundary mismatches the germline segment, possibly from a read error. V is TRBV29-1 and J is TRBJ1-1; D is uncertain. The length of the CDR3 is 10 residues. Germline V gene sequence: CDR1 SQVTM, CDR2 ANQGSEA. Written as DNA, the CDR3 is TGCAGCGTTGAAGAGGGAAACAGCGTATTT. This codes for CSVEEGNSVF.

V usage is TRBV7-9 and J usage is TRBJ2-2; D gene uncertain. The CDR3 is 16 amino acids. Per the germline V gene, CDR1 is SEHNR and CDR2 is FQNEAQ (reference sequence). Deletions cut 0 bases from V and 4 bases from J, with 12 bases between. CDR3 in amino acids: CASSLALDFSTGELFF. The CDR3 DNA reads TGTGCCAGCAGCTTAGCCCTAGACTTCTCCACCGGGGAGCTGTTTTTT.

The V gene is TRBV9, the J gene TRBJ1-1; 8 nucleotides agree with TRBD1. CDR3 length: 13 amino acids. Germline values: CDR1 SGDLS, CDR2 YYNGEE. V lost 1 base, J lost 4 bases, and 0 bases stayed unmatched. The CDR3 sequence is CASSVTGGTEAFF. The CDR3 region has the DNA TGTGCCAGCAGCGTAACAGGGGGCACTGAAGCTTTCTTT.

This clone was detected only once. Here the CDR3 reads CASSTTGASGNTIYF. Here the CDR3 DNA reads TGTGCCAGCAGCACCACAGGGGCTTCTGGAAACACCATATATTTT. This chain connects TRBV9 to TRBJ1-3; TRBD1 matches 7 bases. J lost 1 base, V lost 4 bases, and 5 bases had no gene match. The CDR3 covers 15 residues. Germline assignment: CDR1 SGDLS and CDR2 YYNGEE. Full variable domain (missing parts from reference TRBV9 and TRBJ1-3): DSGVTQTPKHLITATGQRVTLRCSPRSGDLSVYWYQQSLDQGLQFLIQYYNGEERAKGNILERFSAQQFPDLHSELNLSSLELGDSALYFCASSTTGASGNTIYFGEGSWLTVV.

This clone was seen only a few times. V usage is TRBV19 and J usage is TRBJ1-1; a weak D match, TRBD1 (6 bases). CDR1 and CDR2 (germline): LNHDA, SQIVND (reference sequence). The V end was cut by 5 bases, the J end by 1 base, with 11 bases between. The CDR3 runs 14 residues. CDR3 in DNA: TGTGCCAGTAGTTCACAGACAGGGAACACTGAAGCTTTCTTT. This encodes CASSSQTGNTEAFF.

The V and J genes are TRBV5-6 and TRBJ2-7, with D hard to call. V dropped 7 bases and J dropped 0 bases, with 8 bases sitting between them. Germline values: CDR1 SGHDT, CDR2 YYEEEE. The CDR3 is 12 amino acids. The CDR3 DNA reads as TGTGCCAGCGGCGCTAACTCCTACGAGCAGTACTTC. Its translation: CASGANSYEQYF.

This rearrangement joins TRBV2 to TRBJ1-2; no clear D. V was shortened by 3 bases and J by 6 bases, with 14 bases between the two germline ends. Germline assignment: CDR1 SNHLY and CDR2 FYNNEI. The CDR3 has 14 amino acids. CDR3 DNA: TGTGCCAGCAGTGAGCGAGAAGGAGCAAATGGCTACACCTTC. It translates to CASSEREGANGYTF.

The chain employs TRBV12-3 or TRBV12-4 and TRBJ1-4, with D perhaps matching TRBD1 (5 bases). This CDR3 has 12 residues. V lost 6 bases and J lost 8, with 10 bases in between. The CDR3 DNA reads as TGTGCCAGCAGAAGGGGTCGGGAAAAACTGTTTTTT. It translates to CASRRGREKLFF.